This T cell receptor (beta chain) was found in a study of T cells in women clearing cervical HPV infection. On the study more broadly: Cases' blood sampling followed lesion detection by median around 150 days (90 to 200).

Of note for this clone: The antigen is undetermined. Coverage ceases 3 residues before the CDR3 finishes, and the germline J gene fills in the end.

The CDR3 is 15 residues long. Germline lookup yields CDR1 SEHNR and CDR2 FQNEAQ (reference sequence). General study results and limits: Cases and controls were distinguished at AUC approximately 0.81 by richness and V genes. Each sample's T-cell count was unknown, possibly confounding richness.

The assay was immunoSEQ multiplex PCR, and TCRdb's table has in-frame clones only and misses some. The sample totals over 30,000 clones. Cervical HPV DNA detected by MY09/MY11 PCR, typed by dot-blot. The chain uses TRBV7-9 and TRBJ2-4; 7 bases are shared with TRBD2. The sample was blood buffy coat. This sequence was found in a woman aged 18-69 years with a cervical HPV16 infection that either progressed to CIN3+ or cleared (not recorded which). CDR3 in amino acids: CASSLVRDYLHGQYF. The sequenced CDR3 bases are TGTGCCAGCAGCTTAGTTCGGGACTACCTTCATGGT.